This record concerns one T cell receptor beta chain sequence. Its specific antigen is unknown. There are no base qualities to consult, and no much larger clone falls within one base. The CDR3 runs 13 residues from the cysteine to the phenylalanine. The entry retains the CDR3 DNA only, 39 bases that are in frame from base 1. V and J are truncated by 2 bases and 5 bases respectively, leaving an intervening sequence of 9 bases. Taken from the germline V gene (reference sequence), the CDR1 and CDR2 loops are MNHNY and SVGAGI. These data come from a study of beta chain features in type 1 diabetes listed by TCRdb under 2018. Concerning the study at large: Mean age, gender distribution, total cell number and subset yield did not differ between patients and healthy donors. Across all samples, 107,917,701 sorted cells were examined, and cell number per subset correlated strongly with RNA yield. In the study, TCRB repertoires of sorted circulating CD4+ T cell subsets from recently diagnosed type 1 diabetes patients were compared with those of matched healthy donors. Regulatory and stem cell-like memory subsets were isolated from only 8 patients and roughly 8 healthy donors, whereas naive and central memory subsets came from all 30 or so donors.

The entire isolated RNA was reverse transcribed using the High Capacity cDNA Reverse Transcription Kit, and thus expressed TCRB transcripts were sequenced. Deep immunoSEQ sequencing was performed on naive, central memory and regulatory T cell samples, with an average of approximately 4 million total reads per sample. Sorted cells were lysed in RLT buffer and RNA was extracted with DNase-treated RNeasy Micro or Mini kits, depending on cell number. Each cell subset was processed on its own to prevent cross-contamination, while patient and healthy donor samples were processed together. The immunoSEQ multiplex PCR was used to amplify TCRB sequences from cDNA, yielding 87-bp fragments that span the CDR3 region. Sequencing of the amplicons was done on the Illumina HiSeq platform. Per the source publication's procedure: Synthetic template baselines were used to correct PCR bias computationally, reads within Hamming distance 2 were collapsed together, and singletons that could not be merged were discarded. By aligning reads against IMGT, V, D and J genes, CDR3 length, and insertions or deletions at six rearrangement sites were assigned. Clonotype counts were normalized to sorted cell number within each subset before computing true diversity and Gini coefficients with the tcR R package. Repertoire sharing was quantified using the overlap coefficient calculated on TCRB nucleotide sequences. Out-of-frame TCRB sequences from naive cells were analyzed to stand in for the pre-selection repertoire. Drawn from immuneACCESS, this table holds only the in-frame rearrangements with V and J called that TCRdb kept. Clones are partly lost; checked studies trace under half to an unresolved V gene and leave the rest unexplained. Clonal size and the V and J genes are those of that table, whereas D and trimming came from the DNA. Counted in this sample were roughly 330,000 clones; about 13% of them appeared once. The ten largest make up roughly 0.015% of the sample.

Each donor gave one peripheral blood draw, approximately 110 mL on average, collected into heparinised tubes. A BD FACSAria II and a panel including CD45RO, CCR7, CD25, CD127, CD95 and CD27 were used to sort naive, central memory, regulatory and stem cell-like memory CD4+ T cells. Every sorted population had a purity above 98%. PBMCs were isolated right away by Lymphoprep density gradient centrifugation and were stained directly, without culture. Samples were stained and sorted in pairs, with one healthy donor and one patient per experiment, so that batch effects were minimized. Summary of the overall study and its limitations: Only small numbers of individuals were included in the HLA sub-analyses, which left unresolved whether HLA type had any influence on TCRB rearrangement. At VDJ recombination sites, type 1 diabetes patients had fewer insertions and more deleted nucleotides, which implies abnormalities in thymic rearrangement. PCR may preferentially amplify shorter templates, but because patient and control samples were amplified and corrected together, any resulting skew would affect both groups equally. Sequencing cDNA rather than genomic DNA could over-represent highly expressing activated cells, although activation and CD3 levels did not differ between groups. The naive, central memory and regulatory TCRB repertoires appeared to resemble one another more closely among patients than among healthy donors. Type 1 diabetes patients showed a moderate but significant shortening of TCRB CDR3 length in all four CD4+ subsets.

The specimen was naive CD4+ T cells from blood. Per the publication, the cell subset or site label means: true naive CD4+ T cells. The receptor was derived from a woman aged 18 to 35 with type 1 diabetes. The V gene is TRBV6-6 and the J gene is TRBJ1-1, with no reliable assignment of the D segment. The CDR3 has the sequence CASSYRRETEAFF. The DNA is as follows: TGTGCCAGCAGTTACCGGAGGGAAACTGAAGCTTTCTTT.